The 30 T cell receptor beta chains below come from one sample, sequenced in a study of PD-1 blockade in classical Hodgkin lymphoma. Relapse was seen in all patients after autologous stem cell transplantation, and brentuximab vedotin exposure was variable. Clones were sequenced by immunoSEQ multiplex PCR, and TCRdb holds only the in-frame ones, with some missing. The profile covers about 50,000 clones, with around two thirds appearing a single time and over 13% taken by the ten largest. The sample was peripheral blood mononuclear cells (PBMCs), taken before the second cycle of nivolumab. Receptors were obtained from a human donor with classical Hodgkin lymphoma.

Points on this clone: One junction end does not reproduce the germline sequence, and a read error may be involved. The DNA for the CDR3 is TGTGCCAGCAGTTACCAACCTCAGGGCTTTCGCTCTTTT. Its translation: CASSYQPQGFRSF. The chain recombines TRBV28 with TRBJ1-4, with a tentative D call TRBD1 (5 bases). Germline V lookup: CDR1 MDHEN, CDR2 SYDVKM. The CDR3 runs to 13 residues.

The CDR3 reads CASSYGQGGSGNTIYF. CDR3 DNA: TGTGCCAGCAGTTATGGACAGGGAGGTTCTGGAAACACCATATATTTT. V usage is TRBV6-5 and J usage is TRBJ1-3, with 8 bases identical to TRBD1. V trimming: 3 bases; J trimming: 1 base; junction bases outside the gene matches: 5. Germline V gene lookup returns CDR1 MNHEY and CDR2 SVGAGI. The CDR3 loop spans 16 amino acids.

This chain uses TRBV9 with TRBJ1-1; 11 nucleotides align to TRBD1. With V trimmed by 4 bases and J by 6 bases, 5 bases remained unmatched. There are 14 residues in the CDR3. CDR1 and CDR2 from the germline V gene are SGDLS and YYNGEE. The DNA for the CDR3 is TGTGCCAGCAGCCCCGGACAGGGGGCGCCTGAAGCTTTCTTT. It specifies CASSPGQGAPEAFF.

This chain joins TRBV6-6 and TRBJ2-7; possible D gene TRBD1, 5 bases. V was trimmed by 4 bases and J by 0 bases, leaving 10 bases between them. The V gene's germline CDR1 is MNHNY and CDR2 SVGAGI (reference sequence). The CDR3 spans 14 residues. DNA for the CDR3: TGTGCCAGCAGTTCCCGACAGAGCTCCTACGAGCAGTACTTC. It encodes CASSSRQSSYEQYF.

V and J are TRBV6-6 and TRBJ2-2; D gene uncertain. Germline V gene lookup returns CDR1 MNHNY and CDR2 SVGAGI (reference sequence). CDR3 length: 14 residues. With 4 bases removed from V and 0 bases from J, the gap between germline ends came to 6 bases. The CDR3 coding sequence is TGTGCCAGCAGTTGGGCGGCGAACACCGGGGAGCTGTTTTTT. Amino acids: CASSWAANTGELFF.

The chain is built from TRBV30 and TRBJ1-1; TRBD1 aligns across 8 bases. The germline gives CDR1 GTSNPN, CDR2 SVGIG (reference sequence). CDR3 length: 15 residues. The CDR3 here is CAYGQGPKAGTEAFF. CDR3 sequence (DNA): TGTGCGTATGGACAGGGTCCAAAAGCGGGTACTGAAGCTTTCTTT.

The chain carries TRBV30 and TRBJ1-6; D is unresolved. The length of the CDR3 is 17 residues. The ends were cut back, 1 base at V and 7 bases at J, with 20 bases in the middle. From germline, CDR1 is GTSNPN and CDR2 SVGIG (reference sequence). CDR3: CAWSALQNPGFNSPLHF. CDR3 bases: TGTGCCTGGAGTGCCCTTCAAAACCCGGGTTTCAATTCACCCCTCCACTTT.

In nucleotides, the CDR3 is TGTGCCAGCAGTGATAGGGGCCAGGGGGCTAGGAACACTGAAGCTTTCTTT. It codes for CASSDRGQGARNTEAFF. This chain uses TRBV2 with TRBJ1-1, with 8 bases fitting TRBD1. V was clipped by 3 bases and J by 1 base; unmatched bases: 10. The CDR3 has 17 amino acids. Germline V gives CDR1 SNHLY, CDR2 FYNNEI.

This chain uses TRBV28 with TRBJ1-4, with a weak D call TRBD1 (5 bases). Germline V CDR1 and CDR2: MDHEN, SYDVKM. The CDR3 has 15 amino acids. V lost 3 bases and J 8 bases, leaving 16 bases between the germline ends. The CDR3 region is CASSLGPPHDEKLFF. The CDR3 DNA is TGTGCCAGCAGTTTGGGGCCCCCTCACGACGAAAAACTGTTTTTT. The whole variable domain, filled in from reference TRBV28 and TRBJ1-4, reads DVKVTQSSRYLVKRTGEKVFLECVQDMDHENMFWYRQDPGLGLRLIYFSYDVKMKEKGDIPEGYSVSREKKERFSLILESASTNQTSMYLCASSLGPPHDEKLFFGSGTQLSVL.

The V and J genes are TRBV19 and TRBJ2-1; possibly TRBD2 for D (6 bases). Germline V gene sequence: CDR1 LNHDA, CDR2 SQIVND (reference sequence). Trimming stripped 6 bases from V and 5 bases from J, with 20 bases between. There are 16 residues in the CDR3. The CDR3 sequence: CASSGRREELNNEQFF. The CDR3 DNA follows: TGTGCCAGTAGCGGTAGGCGGGAAGAACTTAACAATGAGCAGTTCTTC.

Remarks on this clone: This sample also contains other DNA sequences that code for the same CDR3. The J gene is TRBJ2-7, the V gene TRBV6-6; D perhaps matches TRBD2 (5 bases). Germline CDR1 MNHNY, CDR2 SVGAGI (reference sequence). The CDR3 has 14 amino acids. V lost 5 bases to trimming and J lost 0 bases, with 11 bases between them. The CDR3 loop reads CASSRTGSSYEQYF. The CDR3 coding sequence is TGTGCCAGCAGTCGGACTGGCAGCTCCTACGAGCAGTACTTC.

The V and J genes are TRBV13 and TRBJ2-5; 9 nucleotides align to TRBD2. The CDR3 is made up of 15 amino acids. The trim removed 5 bases at V and 4 bases at J, leaving 8 bases unmatched. Germline V gene data show CDR1 as PRHDT and CDR2 as FYEKMQ (reference sequence). CDR3 residues: CASSLTVAGVETQYF. CDR3 bases: TGTGCCAGCAGCCTGACGGTAGCGGGAGTAGAGACCCAGTACTTC.

This clone was observed once. The rearrangement joins TRBV19 to TRBJ2-7; no reliable D call. The CDR3 is 14 amino acids. Germline V gene data show CDR1 as LNHDA and CDR2 as SQIVND (reference sequence). Trimming shortened V by 4 bases and J by 3 bases, and 13 bases separated the two germline ends. CDR3 in DNA: TGTGCCAGTAGTACCCTTGGGCCACTCTACGAGCAGTACTTC. Its protein product is CASSTLGPLYEQYF.

The chain recombines TRBV7-8 with TRBJ2-7; 8 nucleotides line up with TRBD2. Germline-derived CDR1 and CDR2 are SGHVS and FQNEAQ. The CDR3 spans 15 residues. The V and J ends lost 5 bases and 0 bases, in that order; junction bases with no gene match: 6. The CDR3 here is CASSQTSGPSYEQYF. DNA of the CDR3: TGTGCCAGCAGCCAAACTAGCGGTCCCTCCTACGAGCAGTACTTC.

This chain joins TRBV29-1 and TRBJ2-5; 7 nucleotides line up with TRBD1. Germline trimming cut 7 bases from V and 5 bases from J; bases unmatched to any gene: 7. The CDR3 is made up of 12 amino acids. Looked up from germline, CDR1 is SQVTM and CDR2 is ANQGSEA. CDR3 loop: CSATEQGETQYF. Written as DNA, the CDR3 is TGCAGCGCGACTGAACAGGGGGAGACCCAGTACTTC.

Turning to this clone: Its ends do not fully match the called genes, so a read error is possible. The rearrangement links TRBV7-7 to TRBJ2-1; 11 nucleotides align to TRBD2. The CDR3 is made up of 15 amino acids. Germline CDR1 reads SSHAT; CDR2 reads FNYEAQ (reference sequence). The CDR3, as DNA: TGTGCTAGCAGCCCGGGACTAGCGGTATACAATGAGCAGTTCTTC. Translated: CASSPGLAVYNEQFF. Full variable domain (rest looked up from reference TRBV7-7 and TRBJ2-1): GAGVSQSPRYKVTKRGQDVTLRCDPISSHATLYWYQQALGQGPEFLTYFNYEAQPDKSGLPSDRFSAERPEGSISTLTIQRTEQRDSAMYRCASSPGLAVYNEQFFGPGTRLTVL.

Notes on this clone: The junction departs from germline at one end; a sequencing error may be responsible. Other DNA sequences within the sample encode an identical CDR3. The chain has TRBV10-3 and TRBJ1-4; 7 bases align to TRBD1. The CDR3 loop spans 15 amino acids. Germline-derived CDR1 and CDR2 are ENHRY and SYGVKD. The CDR3 region is CAISEQTGRGEKLFF. DNA for the CDR3: TGTGCTATCAGTGAGCAGACAGGGCGAGGTGAAAAACTGTTTTTT.

The chain uses TRBV6-6 and TRBJ2-1; D uncertain. The germline V gene has CDR1 MNHNY and CDR2 SVGAGI (reference sequence). The V and J ends lost 5 bases and 7 bases respectively, with 3 bases between them. This CDR3 spans 10 amino acids. This chain's CDR3 is CASSENEQFF. CDR3 sequence (DNA): TGTGCCAGCAGTGAAAATGAGCAGTTCTTC.

The chain employs TRBV30 and TRBJ2-4, with unresolved D. The CDR3 consists of 12 residues. CDR1 is GTSNPN, CDR2 SVGIG, per germline (reference sequence). Trimming removed 3 bases from V and 0 bases from J, with 3 bases in between. CDR3 DNA sequence: TGTGCCTGGAGACTAGCCAAAAACATTCAGTACTTC. It encodes CAWRLAKNIQYF.

CDR3: CASSDPRAYSQETQYF. The DNA for the CDR3 is TGTGCCAGCAGTGACCCGAGGGCCTATAGCCAAGAGACCCAGTACTTC. The J gene is TRBJ2-5, the V gene TRBV6-1, with D perhaps TRBD2 (5 bases). Germline CDR1 MNHNS, CDR2 SASEGT. The CDR3 contains 16 residues. The germline V and J ends were trimmed by 3 bases and 1 base, with 15 bases remaining between them.

V gene TRBV6-6 combines with J gene TRBJ2-7, with a possible D match to TRBD1 (5 bases). CDR1 MNHNY and CDR2 SVGAGI come from the germline V gene (reference sequence). This CDR3 region has 12 residues. Deletions cut 5 bases from V and 3 bases from J, with 8 bases between. CDR3 DNA: TGTGCCAGCAGTCTCGACAGCTACGAGCAGTACTTC. This sequence encodes CASSLDSYEQYF.

In this sample, this clone turned up a few times. The gene calls are TRBV9 and TRBJ2-3, with D perhaps TRBD1 or TRBD2 (5 bases each). The CDR3 spans 15 residues. Germline CDR1 reads SGDLS; CDR2 reads YYNGEE. V lost 2 bases and J 5 bases, leaving 15 bases between the germline ends. The CDR3: CASSVRGVWGDTQYF. CDR3 in DNA: TGTGCCAGCAGCGTCCGAGGGGTGTGGGGAGATACGCAGTATTTT.

V usage is TRBV19 and J usage is TRBJ2-1; the match to TRBD2 covers 9 bases. CDR3 size: 14 residues. V lost 5 bases, J lost 6 bases, and 5 bases stayed unmatched. Germline V lookup: CDR1 LNHDA, CDR2 SQIVND (reference sequence). The CDR3 region has the DNA TGTGCCAGTAGTTCGGGACTAGCTTCCAATGAGCAGTTCTTC. It encodes CASSSGLASNEQFF.

This sequence joins TRBV27 and TRBJ1-1, with a possible D match to TRBD1 (5 bases). The ends were cut back, 2 bases at V and 5 bases at J, with 21 bases in the middle. CDR1 is MNHEY and CDR2 is SMNVEV in the germline V gene (reference sequence). The CDR3 is made up of 17 amino acids. The CDR3 bases are TGTGCCAGCAGTTTAATGCCCCCGGGGGGGGGTGCGACTGAAGCTTTCTTT. Its translation: CASSLMPPGGGATEAFF.

This chain links TRBV10-1 with TRBJ2-7; tentative D call: TRBD2 (5 bases). Trimming took off 8 bases at V and 4 bases at J, with 15 bases between the two ends. Germline values: CDR1 WNHNN, CDR2 SYGVQD (reference sequence). This CDR3 is built from 13 residues. In DNA form, the CDR3 reads TGCGCCAGCGCAGACCGGGATACTTACGAGCAGTACTTC. Translated: CASADRDTYEQYF.

This clone was recorded once. The rearrangement joins TRBV5-1 to TRBJ1-4; 7 bases agree with TRBD1. The junction had 7 bases not matched to a gene; V was cut back by 1 base and J by 7 bases. The germline V gene encodes CDR1 SGHRS and CDR2 YFSETQ. This CDR3 region has 15 residues. For the CDR3, the DNA is TGCGCCAGCAGCTTGAATACAGGGGACCGTGAAAAACTGTTTTTT. Its translation: CASSLNTGDREKLFF.

Comment on this clone: This CDR3 is also generated by other DNA sequences in the sample. This rearrangement joins TRBV6-6 to TRBJ1-1, with a possible D match to TRBD1 (5 bases). V shed 2 bases and J shed 2 bases, with 6 bases lying between them. Germline loops: CDR1 MNHNY, CDR2 SVGAGI (reference sequence). This CDR3 spans 13 amino acids. The DNA of the CDR3 is TGTGCCAGCAGTTACGGGGGTAACACTGAAGCTTTCTTT. It translates to CASSYGGNTEAFF.

This sequence joins TRBV30 and TRBJ1-2; D is uncertain. Germline lookup yields CDR1 GTSNPN and CDR2 SVGIG (reference sequence). The V end was cut by 0 bases, the J end by 8 bases, with 16 bases between. The CDR3 loop spans 14 amino acids. The CDR3 bases are TGTGCCTGGAGTGTTGGCCACCTCAGGAGGGGCTACACCTTC. Its translation is CAWSVGHLRRGYTF.

V is TRBV7-9 and J is TRBJ2-5; no clear D. Trimming took 2 bases from V and 5 from J, leaving 15 bases between them. Per germline, CDR1 SEHNR and CDR2 FQNEAQ (reference sequence). The CDR3 contains 15 residues. CDR3 nucleotide sequence: TGTGCCAGCAGCTTAATCCCATCCTCGGTGGAGACCCAGTACTTC. Protein product: CASSLIPSSVETQYF. Variable domain in full (rest from reference TRBV7-9 and TRBJ2-5): DTGVSQNPRHKITKRGQNVTFRCDPISEHNRLYWYRQTLGQGPEFLTYFQNEAQLEKSRLLSDRFSAERPKGSFSTLEIQRTEQGDSAMYLCASSLIPSSVETQYFGPGTRLLVL.

This sequence joins TRBV11-2 and TRBJ1-2; maybe TRBD1 (5 bases). V dropped 2 bases and J dropped 1 base, with 11 bases sitting between them. CDR1 is SGHAT and CDR2 is FQNNGV in the germline V gene. The length of the CDR3 is 15 residues. For the CDR3, the DNA is TGTGCCAGCAGCTTAAACCAGGGCTTTAACTATGGCTACACCTTC. Amino acid sequence: CASSLNQGFNYGYTF.